What follows are 28 T cell receptor beta chains derived from one specimen sequenced in a study. TCRdb reprocessed the RT-PCR reads via MiXCR and lists one record per CDR3 protein. The sample lists hundreds of thousands of distinct CDR3 sequences; 12% to 15% were seen once. Sequencing used memory CD4+ T cells from blood. The receptors shown here come from a female donor in good health, serving as a healthy control.

This chain connects TRBV5-4 to TRBJ2-6; 8 bases align to TRBD1. This CDR3 spans 17 amino acids. With 3 bases clipped from V and 0 bases from J, the junction kept 5 bases outside the gene matches. Germline assignment: CDR1 SGHNT and CDR2 YYREEE (reference sequence). CDR3 in amino acids: CASSSRTGSSGANVLTF. The CDR3 nucleotides read TGTGCCAGCAGCTCGCGGACAGGGAGCTCTGGGGCCAACGTCCTGACTTTC.

This clonotype was counted only a few times. This chain joins TRBV6-6 and TRBJ2-7; no firm D call. Germline values: CDR1 MNHNY, CDR2 SVGAGI (reference sequence). The CDR3 is 13 amino acids. Trimming shortened V by 5 bases and J by 4 bases, and 12 bases separated the two germline ends. The DNA of the CDR3 is TGTGCCAGCAGTATCGGCAGTAGGTACGAGCAGTACTTC. It is translated as CASSIGSRYEQYF.

The chain carries TRBV20-1 and TRBJ2-3, with TRBD2 matching 9 bases. CDR3 length: 16 amino acids. Germline V gene data show CDR1 as DFQATT and CDR2 as SNEGSKA (reference sequence). V trimming: 3 bases; J trimming: 0 bases; junction bases outside the gene matches: 7. The CDR3 loop is CSARPVSGGSTDTQYF. Here the CDR3 DNA reads TGCAGTGCTAGGCCCGTTAGCGGGGGTAGCACAGATACGCAGTATTTT.

The V and J genes are TRBV7-3 and TRBJ2-2, with a possible D match to TRBD1 (6 bases). CDR3 size: 15 residues. Germline V gene lookup returns CDR1 SGHTA and CDR2 FQGTGA. V gave up 4 bases and J gave up 7 bases, with 16 bases separating them. The CDR3 DNA reads as TGTGCCAGCAGCTCCAACTCGGACAGCCGCGGGGAGCTGTTTTTT. This codes for CASSSNSDSRGELFF.

In regard to this clonotype: It may be a read error: a sequence one base away is much more abundant. This chain connects TRBV5-1 to TRBJ1-1; 7 positions match TRBD1. CDR3 length equals 16 residues. Germline V gene data show CDR1 as SGHRS and CDR2 as YFSETQ. CDR3 residues: CASILEGGSMNTEAFF. For the CDR3, the DNA is TGCGCCAGCATCTTGGAAGGGGGCAGCATGAACACTGAAGCTTTCTTT.

This clonotype was recorded a few times. The J gene is TRBJ1-4, the V gene TRBV28; D is uncertain. The V end was cut by 6 bases, the J end by 10 bases, with 15 bases between. The CDR3 covers 13 residues. Germline values: CDR1 MDHEN, CDR2 SYDVKM. The CDR3 sequence is CASSFAASRKLFF. CDR3 DNA: TGTGCCAGCAGCTTCGCCGCTTCGAGAAAACTGTTTTTT.

This clonotype was observed a few times. The chain couples TRBV20-1 to TRBJ1-4; 7 bases agree with TRBD1. The CDR3 contains 15 residues. Germline CDR1 reads DFQATT; CDR2 reads SNEGSKA (reference sequence). The trim removed 1 base at V and 4 bases at J, leaving 6 bases unmatched. CDR3 loop: CSARAPGQSNEKLFF. The CDR3 DNA is TGCAGTGCTAGAGCGCCGGGACAGAGTAATGAAAAACTGTTTTTT.

V gene TRBV5-6 combines with J gene TRBJ1-4; D remains unclear. From germline, CDR1 is SGHDT and CDR2 YYEEEE. The V end lost 0 bases, the J end lost 0 bases, and 12 bases lay between the germline ends. There are 17 residues in the CDR3. In DNA, the CDR3 is TGTGCCAGCAGCTTGGTGGCCCCGGGAGCAACTAATGAAAAACTGTTTTTT. This sequence encodes CASSLVAPGATNEKLFF. Full variable domain (outside the CDR3, taken from reference TRBV5-6 and TRBJ1-4): DAGVTQSPTHLIKTRGQQVTLRCSPKSGHDTVSWYQQALGQGPQFIFQYYEEEERQRGNFPDRFSGHQFPNYSSELNVNALLLGDSALYLCASSLVAPGATNEKLFFGSGTQLSVL.

In this sample, this clonotype turned up a few times. The CDR3 protein is CASSPDSLYQPQHF. CDR3 DNA: TGCGCCAGCAGCCCGGACTCCCTTTATCAGCCCCAGCATTTT. The V gene is TRBV5-1, the J gene TRBJ1-5; D is undetermined. The CDR3 runs 14 residues. Germline values: CDR1 SGHRS, CDR2 YFSETQ. V lost 4 bases and J lost 5, with 13 bases in between.

This clonotype was seen many times. The chain has TRBV15 and TRBJ2-3; D assignment may be TRBD1 or TRBD2 (5 bases each). The CDR3 is 18 residues long. Germline CDR1 reads LNHNV; CDR2 reads YYDKDF (reference sequence). Trimming removed 0 bases at V and 3 bases at J, with 19 bases between. The CDR3 nucleotides are TGTGCCACCAGCAGAGAGCGGGCAGCGCCTTGGGGGACAGATACGCAGTATTTT. Its protein product is CATSRERAAPWGTDTQYF. The full variable domain, rest sourced from reference TRBV15 and TRBJ2-3, is DAMVIQNPRYQVTQFGKPVTLSCSQTLNHNVMYWYQQKSSQAPKLLFHYYDKDFNNEADTPDNFQSRRPNTSFCFLDIRSPGLGDTAMYLCATSRERAAPWGTDTQYFGPGTRLTVL.

The rearrangement links TRBV29-1 to TRBJ1-4; TRBD1 matches 7 bases. Germline V gene lookup returns CDR1 SQVTM and CDR2 ANQGSEA. The CDR3 has 12 residues. The junction had 4 bases not matched to a gene; V was cut back by 4 bases and J by 8 bases. The CDR3 coding sequence is TGCAGCGTTGTAAGGGACAGCGAAAAACTGTTTTTT. Its translation: CSVVRDSEKLFF.

This clonotype was recorded a few times. The chain employs TRBV18 and TRBJ2-5, with D possibly being TRBD1 (5 bases). Trimming stripped 1 base from V and 4 bases from J, with 13 bases between. The germline V gene has CDR1 KGHSH and CDR2 LQKENI. CDR3 length: 15 residues. CDR3 sequence (DNA): TGTGCCAGCTCACCACGTGGAACAGGTGGAGAGACCCAGTACTTC. Amino acid sequence: CASSPRGTGGETQYF.

This clonotype has more than one count but fewer than ten. The chain joins TRBV5-5 to TRBJ1-4; a weak D match, TRBD1 (5 bases). CDR1 SGHKS and CDR2 YYEKEE come from the germline V gene (reference sequence). V was cut by 1 base and J by 6 bases, with 10 bases left in between. The CDR3 runs 14 residues. CDR3 loop: CASSLLGLDEKLFF. In DNA, the CDR3 is TGTGCCAGCAGCTTGCTGGGGCTGGATGAAAAACTGTTTTTT. The variable domain in full, with the rest retrieved from reference TRBV5-5 and TRBJ1-4, is DAGVTQSPTHLIKTRGQQVTLRCSPISGHKSVSWYQQVLGQGPQFIFQYYEKEERGRGNFPDRFSARQFPNYSSELNVNALLLGDSALYLCASSLLGLDEKLFFGSGTQLSVL.

This chain joins TRBV20-1 and TRBJ2-1; 8 nucleotides align to TRBD2. This CDR3 contains 16 residues. With 0 bases clipped from V and 9 bases from J, the junction kept 13 bases outside the gene matches. The germline CDR1 and CDR2 sequences are DFQATT and SNEGSKA (reference sequence). The CDR3 is CSARDMVREGRGEQFF. The CDR3 DNA is TGCAGTGCTAGAGATATGGTTCGGGAGGGCCGGGGTGAGCAGTTCTTC.

This clonotype appeared many times. The rearrangement uses TRBV12-3 or TRBV12-4 and TRBJ1-2; the match to TRBD1 covers 7 bases. With 0 bases clipped from V and 4 bases from J, the junction kept 11 bases outside the gene matches. There are 17 residues in the CDR3. CDR3 loop: CASSLAGRDRSSYGYTF. CDR3 DNA: TGTGCCAGCAGTTTAGCGGGACGGGACAGATCCTCCTATGGCTACACCTTC.

In this sample, this clonotype turned up many times. The genes are TRBV10-3 and TRBJ2-7; TRBD2 aligns across 9 bases. CDR1 ENHRY and CDR2 SYGVKD come from the germline V gene. The CDR3 runs to 11 residues. The V gene end was trimmed by 8 bases and the J gene end by 5 bases; junction bases not matched to a gene: 1. Here the CDR3 DNA reads TGTGCCATCCAGCGGGAGGACGAGCAGTACTTC. Translating it yields CAIQREDEQYF.

The sample holds a few counts of this clonotype. The chain couples TRBV10-3 to TRBJ1-1; 7 nucleotides agree with TRBD1. V lost 10 bases to trimming and J lost 7 bases; unmatched junction nucleotides: 15. The CDR3 contains 14 residues. Germline assignment: CDR1 ENHRY and CDR2 SYGVKD. The CDR3 protein is CASHTGTESFEAFF. The CDR3 DNA follows: TGTGCCAGCCACACCGGGACAGAAAGTTTTGAAGCTTTCTTT.

V and J are TRBV20-1 and TRBJ1-2; unclear D gene. The CDR3 has 13 residues. V dropped 6 bases and J dropped 8 bases, with 19 bases sitting between them. Looked up from germline, CDR1 is DFQATT and CDR2 is SNEGSKA (reference sequence). CDR3 amino acids: CSAAVRGSGGYTF. Here the CDR3 DNA reads TGCAGTGCGGCGGTTCGGGGTAGTGGCGGCTACACCTTC.

A few counts support this clonotype. The genes are TRBV12-3 or TRBV12-4 and TRBJ1-3, with unresolved D. The CDR3 totals 15 residues. The V end lost 2 bases, the J end lost 0 bases, and 8 bases lay between the germline ends. The CDR3 DNA is TGTGCCAGCAGTTTATCGGCCCTCTCTGGAAACACCATATATTTT. It translates to CASSLSALSGNTIYF.

This clonotype was seen more than once but under ten times. The chain couples TRBV3-1 to TRBJ2-2; 7 bases agree with TRBD1. Germline CDR1 and CDR2: LGHDT and YNNKEL (reference sequence). The length of the CDR3 is 16 residues. Trimming removed 4 bases from V and 2 bases from J; junction bases left unmatched: 7. The CDR3 spells CASSPLGGSNTGELFF. CDR3 coding DNA: TGTGCCAGCAGCCCTCTAGGGGGCAGTAACACCGGGGAGCTGTTTTTT. The whole variable domain, remainder taken from reference TRBV3-1 and TRBJ2-2, is DTAVSQTPKYLVTQMGNDKSIKCEQNLGHDTMYWYKQDSKKFLKIMFSYNNKELIINETVPNRFSPKSPDKAHLNLHINSLELGDSAVYFCASSPLGGSNTGELFFGEGSRLTVL.

This clonotype appeared a few times. The V and J genes are TRBV15 and TRBJ1-1; 7 bases fit TRBD1. This CDR3 contains 15 residues. V shed 1 base and J 5 bases; nucleotides not matched to a gene: 7. Germline CDR1 is LNHNV and CDR2 is YYDKDF (reference sequence). The CDR3 region has the DNA TGTGCCACCAGCAGAGTTACAGGGGCCGGGACTGAAGCTTTCTTT. Translation: CATSRVTGAGTEAFF.

The table lists this clonotype with a few counts. The V call is TRBV6-2 or TRBV6-3, the J call TRBJ2-7, with D possibly TRBD1 on 6 matching bases. The germline V gene encodes CDR1 MNHEY and CDR2 SVGEGT. CDR3 length: 11 residues. V lost 4 bases, J lost 9 bases, and 10 bases lay in between. Written as DNA, the CDR3 is TGTGCCAGCAGTTCAAGACAGGCGCAGTACTTC. Amino acids: CASSSRQAQYF.

The J gene is TRBJ2-5, the V gene TRBV7-9; 8 bases agree with TRBD2. J gave up 3 bases and V 10 bases, and 4 bases lay outside the gene matches. The CDR3 consists of 12 residues. Per the germline V gene, CDR1 is SEHNR and CDR2 is FQNEAQ (reference sequence). The CDR3 coding sequence is TGTGCCATTCGAGCGGGAGAAGAGACCCAGTACTTC. Amino acid sequence: CAIRAGEETQYF.

The CDR3 reads CAWSVKTGGNYGYTF. The DNA of the CDR3 is TGTGCCTGGAGTGTCAAGACAGGGGGCAACTATGGCTACACCTTC. The chain couples TRBV30 to TRBJ1-2, with TRBD1 matching over 10 bases. Trimming at V came to 0 bases and at J to 2 bases, leaving 3 bases not matched to a gene. CDR3 length equals 15 residues. Germline CDR1 and CDR2: GTSNPN and SVGIG (reference sequence).

This clonotype occurred many times. The rearrangement joins TRBV10-3 to TRBJ1-1; possibly TRBD1 for D (5 bases). Trimming took off 9 bases at V and 10 bases at J, with 12 bases between the two ends. The CDR3 covers 10 residues. The germline gives CDR1 ENHRY, CDR2 SYGVKD. This CDR3 is CAMGPSAAFF. CDR3 in DNA: TGTGCCATGGGACCCTCTGCAGCTTTCTTT.

The chain employs TRBV7-2 and TRBJ2-6, with D perhaps TRBD1 (6 bases). Trimming removed 3 bases from V and 2 bases from J, with 14 bases in between. The CDR3 covers 17 residues. Germline V gene lookup returns CDR1 SGHTA and CDR2 FQGNSA. CDR3 sequence: CASSFGLQGTGANVLTF. The CDR3 nucleotides are TGTGCCAGCAGCTTCGGATTACAGGGAACTGGGGCCAACGTCCTGACTTTC.

This clonotype was found many times. The chain links TRBV5-1 to TRBJ1-5; TRBD1 aligns across 7 bases. CDR1 is SGHRS and CDR2 is YFSETQ in the germline V gene. The V gene end was trimmed by 3 bases and the J gene end by 5 bases; junction bases not matched to a gene: 8. There are 15 residues in the CDR3. In DNA form, the CDR3 reads TGCGCCAGCAGCTATAACACAGGGGCTGATCAGCCCCAGCATTTT. This translates into CASSYNTGADQPQHF.

This clonotype has a count of ten or more. This chain connects TRBV12-3 or TRBV12-4 to TRBJ2-5, with 7 bases aligning to TRBD2. With 4 bases clipped from V and 2 bases from J, the junction kept 1 base outside the gene matches. The CDR3 totals 13 residues. The CDR3 coding sequence is TGTGCCAGCAGTTCGCGGGAGCAAGAGACCCAGTACTTC. Protein product: CASSSREQETQYF.